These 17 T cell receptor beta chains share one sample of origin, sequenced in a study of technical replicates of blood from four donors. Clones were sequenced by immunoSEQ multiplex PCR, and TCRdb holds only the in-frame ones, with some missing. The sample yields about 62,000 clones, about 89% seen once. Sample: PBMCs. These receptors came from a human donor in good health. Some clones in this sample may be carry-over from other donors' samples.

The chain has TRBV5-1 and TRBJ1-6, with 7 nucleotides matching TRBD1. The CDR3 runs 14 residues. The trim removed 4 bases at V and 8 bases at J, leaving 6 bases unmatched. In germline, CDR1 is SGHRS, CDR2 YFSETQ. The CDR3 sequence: CASSPAGGYSPLHF. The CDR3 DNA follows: TGCGCCAGCAGCCCCGCAGGGGGGTATTCACCCCTCCACTTT.

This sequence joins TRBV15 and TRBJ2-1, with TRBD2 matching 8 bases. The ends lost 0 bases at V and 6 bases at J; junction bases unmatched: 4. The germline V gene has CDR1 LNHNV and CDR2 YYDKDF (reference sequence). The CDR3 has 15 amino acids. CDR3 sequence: CATSRDYSGANEQFF. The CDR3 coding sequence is TGTGCCACCAGCAGAGATTATAGCGGGGCCAATGAGCAGTTCTTC.

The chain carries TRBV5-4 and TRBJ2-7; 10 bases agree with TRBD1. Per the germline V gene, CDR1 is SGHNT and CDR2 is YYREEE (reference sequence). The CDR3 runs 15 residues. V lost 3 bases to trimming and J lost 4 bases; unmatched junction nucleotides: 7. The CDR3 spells CASSSRTGGTYEQYF. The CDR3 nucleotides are TGTGCCAGCAGCTCGAGGACAGGGGGGACTTACGAGCAGTACTTC.

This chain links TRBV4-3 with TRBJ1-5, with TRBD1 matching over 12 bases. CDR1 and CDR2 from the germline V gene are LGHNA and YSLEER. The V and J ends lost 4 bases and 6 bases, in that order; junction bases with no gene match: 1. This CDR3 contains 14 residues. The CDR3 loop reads CASSRDRGPQPQHF. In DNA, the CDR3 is TGCGCCAGCAGCCGGGACAGGGGGCCTCAGCCCCAGCATTTT.

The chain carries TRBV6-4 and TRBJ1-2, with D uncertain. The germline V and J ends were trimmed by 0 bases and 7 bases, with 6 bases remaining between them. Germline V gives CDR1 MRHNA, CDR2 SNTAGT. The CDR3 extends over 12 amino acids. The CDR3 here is CASSDSEAGYTF. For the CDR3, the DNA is TGTGCCAGCAGTGACTCCGAGGCTGGCTACACCTTC.

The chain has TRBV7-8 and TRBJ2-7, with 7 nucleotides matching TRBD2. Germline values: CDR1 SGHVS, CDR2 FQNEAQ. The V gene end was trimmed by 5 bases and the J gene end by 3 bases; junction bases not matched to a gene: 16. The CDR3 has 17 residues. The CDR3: CASSLRVTGTTLYEQYF. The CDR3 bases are TGTGCCAGCAGCCTTAGGGTTACCGGGACTACCCTCTACGAGCAGTACTTC.

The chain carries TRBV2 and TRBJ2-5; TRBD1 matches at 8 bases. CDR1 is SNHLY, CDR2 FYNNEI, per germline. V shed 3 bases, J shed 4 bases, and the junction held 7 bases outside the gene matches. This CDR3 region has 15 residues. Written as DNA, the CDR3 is TGTGCCAGCAGTGATCAGGGGGCGCCCCCAGAGACCCAGTACTTC. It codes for CASSDQGAPPETQYF.

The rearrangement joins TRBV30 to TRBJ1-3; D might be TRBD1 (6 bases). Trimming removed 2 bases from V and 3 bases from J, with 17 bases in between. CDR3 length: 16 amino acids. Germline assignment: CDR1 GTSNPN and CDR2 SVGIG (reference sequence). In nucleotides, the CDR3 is TGTGCCTGGAGTTTTTCAGCGGGGGGCTTTGGAAACACCATATATTTT. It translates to CAWSFSAGGFGNTIYF.

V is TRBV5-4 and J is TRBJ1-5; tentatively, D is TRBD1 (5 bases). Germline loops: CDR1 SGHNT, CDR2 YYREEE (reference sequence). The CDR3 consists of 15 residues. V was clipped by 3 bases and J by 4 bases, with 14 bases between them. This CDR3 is CASSSGVGRNQPQHF. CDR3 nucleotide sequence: TGTGCCAGCAGCTCGGGGGTTGGGAGGAATCAGCCCCAGCATTTT.

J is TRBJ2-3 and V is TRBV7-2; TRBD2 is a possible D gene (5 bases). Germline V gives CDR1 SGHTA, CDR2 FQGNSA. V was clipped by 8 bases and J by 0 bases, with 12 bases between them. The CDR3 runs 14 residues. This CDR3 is CASSSGISTDTQYF. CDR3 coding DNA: TGTGCCAGCTCATCGGGGATTAGCACAGATACGCAGTATTTT.

CDR3 nucleotides: TGTGCCACCAGCAAAACAGGGATCGTAGATCCCCAAGATACGCAGTATTTT. It codes for CATSKTGIVDPQDTQYF. The chain joins TRBV15 to TRBJ2-3; D perhaps matches TRBD1 (6 bases). Trimming removed 4 bases from V and 5 bases from J, with 22 bases in between. This CDR3 region has 17 residues. Germline CDR1 and CDR2: LNHNV and YYDKDF (reference sequence).

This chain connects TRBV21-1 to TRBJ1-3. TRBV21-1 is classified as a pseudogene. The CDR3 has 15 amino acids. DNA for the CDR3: TGTGCCAGCAGCGGGAGGGGGATCTCTGGAAACACCATATATTTT. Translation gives CASSGRGISGNTIYF.

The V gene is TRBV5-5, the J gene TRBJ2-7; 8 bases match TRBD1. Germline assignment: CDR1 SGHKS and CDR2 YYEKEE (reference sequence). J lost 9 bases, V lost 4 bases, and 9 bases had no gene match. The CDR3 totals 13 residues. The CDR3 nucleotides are TGTGCCAGCAGCATCGGGACAGGAATACGGCAGTACTTC. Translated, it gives CASSIGTGIRQYF.

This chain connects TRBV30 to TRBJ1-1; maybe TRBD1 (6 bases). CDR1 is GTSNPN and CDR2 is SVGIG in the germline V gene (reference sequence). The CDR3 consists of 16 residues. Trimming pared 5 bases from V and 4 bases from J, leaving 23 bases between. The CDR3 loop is CAWERGGSGWGTEAFF. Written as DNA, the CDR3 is TGTGCCTGGGAACGGGGGGGCTCTGGTTGGGGCACTGAAGCTTTCTTT.

In DNA form, the CDR3 reads TGTGCCAGCAGTGGGGACAGGGGATCGGGGAATGAGCAGTTCTTC. Amino acids: CASSGDRGSGNEQFF. The chain links TRBV6-5 to TRBJ2-1; 10 bases agree with TRBD1. Germline CDR1 is MNHEY and CDR2 is SVGAGI. With V trimmed by 5 bases and J by 7 bases, 8 bases remained unmatched. This CDR3 region has 15 residues.

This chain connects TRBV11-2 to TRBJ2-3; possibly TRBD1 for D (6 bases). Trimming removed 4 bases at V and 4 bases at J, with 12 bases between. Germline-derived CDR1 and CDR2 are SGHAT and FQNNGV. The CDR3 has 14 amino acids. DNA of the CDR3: TGTGCCAGCAGCTCGCGACAGGAAGCAGATACGCAGTATTTT. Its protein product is CASSSRQEADTQYF.

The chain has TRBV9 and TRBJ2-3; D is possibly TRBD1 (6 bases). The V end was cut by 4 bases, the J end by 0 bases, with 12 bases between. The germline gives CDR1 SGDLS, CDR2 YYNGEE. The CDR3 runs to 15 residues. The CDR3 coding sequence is TGTGCCAGCAGCATCGGGACACCTAGCACAGATACGCAGTATTTT. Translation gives CASSIGTPSTDTQYF.